This TCR beta chain is from a study of blood T cell repertoires in COVID-19. Overall study: The United States, Italy and Spain were the sources of the acute and convalescent COVID-19 samples.

This clone appeared a single time. Only in-frame clones appear in the TCRdb table, and some are missing; sequencing was by immunoSEQ multiplex PCR. The profile covers approximately 390,000 clones, with around 90% appearing a single time and approximately 2.1% taken by the ten largest. The clonotype originates from a woman aged 40 to 55 with acute COVID-19. The sequencing input was PBMCs or T cells enriched from blood (not recorded which).

DNA of the CDR3: TGTGCCAGCAGTTACTGGGACACCACTGAAGCTTTCTTT. It codes for CASSYWDTTEAFF. This chain connects TRBV6-2 or TRBV6-3 to TRBJ1-1; possibly TRBD1 for D (6 bases). This CDR3 contains 13 residues. From germline, CDR1 is MNHEY and CDR2 SVGEGT. Trimming left V 1 base short and J 4 bases short, with 7 bases between.